This passage covers 28 T cell receptor beta chains from one sample sequenced in a study of T cell responses to AZD1222 COVID-19 vaccine. Assay: immunoSEQ multiplex PCR; the TCRdb copy retains only in-frame clones and omits some. This sample has more than 75,000 clones, with almost 90% found just once. This specimen was peripheral blood, taken 28 days after the second AZD1222 dose. The receptors were gathered from an adult who received the AZD1222 COVID-19 vaccine.

The chain joins TRBV27 to TRBJ2-7; TRBD2 matches 7 bases. After removal of 2 bases from V and 0 bases from J, the junction contained 4 bases not matched to a gene. The CDR3 covers 15 residues. CDR1 is MNHEY and CDR2 is SMNVEV in the germline V gene (reference sequence). The CDR3 DNA sequence: TGTGCCAGCAGTTTAATCGGGGAGGGCTCCTACGAGCAGTACTTC. Translated, it gives CASSLIGEGSYEQYF.

The chain combines TRBV6-5 with TRBJ1-2; 7 nucleotides match TRBD1. Trimming took 7 bases from V and 2 from J; bases not matched to a gene: 4. CDR1 MNHEY and CDR2 SVGAGI come from the germline V gene. The length of the CDR3 is 13 residues. CDR3 sequence: CASTPGQNYGYTF. The CDR3 nucleotides read TGTGCCAGCACCCCGGGACAGAACTATGGCTACACCTTC.

The rearrangement joins TRBV5-1 to TRBJ2-7, with D maybe TRBD2 (6 bases). Germline loops: CDR1 SGHRS, CDR2 YFSETQ. The germline V and J ends were trimmed by 2 bases and 7 bases, with 16 bases remaining between them. The CDR3 covers 14 residues. For the CDR3, the DNA is TGCGCCAGCAGCTTCGGGGAGGCCGTTGGAGAGCAGTACTTC. This codes for CASSFGEAVGEQYF.

The chain carries TRBV27 and TRBJ1-6; D remains ambiguous. CDR1 and CDR2 (germline): MNHEY, SMNVEV (reference sequence). CDR3 length equals 13 residues. Trimming removed 4 bases at V and 1 base at J, with 2 bases between. CDR3 protein: CASSWSYNSPLHF. In nucleotides, the CDR3 is TGTGCCAGCAGTTGGTCCTATAATTCACCCCTCCACTTT.

This rearrangement joins TRBV7-8 to TRBJ1-2; 10 bases are a match to TRBD1. The CDR3 loop spans 15 amino acids. Germline CDR1 is SGHVS and CDR2 is FQNEAQ. With V trimmed by 6 bases and J by 8 bases, 12 bases remained unmatched. The CDR3 is CASRRQGAQLEGYTF. Written as DNA, the CDR3 is TGTGCCAGCAGGCGACAGGGGGCGCAACTTGAAGGCTACACCTTC. The variable domain in full, completed from reference TRBV7-8 and TRBJ1-2, reads GAGVSQSPRYKVAKRGQDVALRCDPISGHVSLFWYQQALGQGPEFLTYFQNEAQLDKSGLPSDRFFAERPEGSVSTLKIQRTQQEDSAVYLCASRRQGAQLEGYTFGSGTRLTVV.

A note on this clone: The junction does not match germline at one end; this may be a read error. V gene TRBV19 combines with J gene TRBJ1-5; D is undetermined. Germline values: CDR1 LNHDA, CDR2 SQIVND (reference sequence). CDR3 length: 11 amino acids. CDR3 sequence: CASSIGIFRAF. Here the CDR3 DNA reads TGTGCCAGTAGTATAGGAATTTTCAGAGCCTTT.

This rearrangement joins TRBV4-3 to TRBJ2-4; D gene ambiguous. The length of the CDR3 is 14 residues. Trimming removed 0 bases from V and 5 bases from J, with 8 bases in between. Germline CDR1 and CDR2: LGHNA and YSLEER. CDR3 nucleotide sequence: TGCGCCAGCAGCCAAGAACCCGGACAAAACATTCAGTACTTC. Residues: CASSQEPGQNIQYF.

This rearrangement joins TRBV27 to TRBJ2-2; TRBD2 agrees at 7 bases. After removal of 0 bases from V and 2 bases from J, the junction contained 6 bases not matched to a gene. The V gene's germline CDR1 is MNHEY and CDR2 SMNVEV (reference sequence). There are 17 residues in the CDR3. As DNA, the CDR3 is TGTGCCAGCAGTTTATCGAGGCTAGCGGATAACACCGGGGAGCTGTTTTTT. As protein: CASSLSRLADNTGELFF.

This clone was recorded only once. The CDR3 sequence is CASSQDLGTASYEQYF. The DNA of the CDR3 is TGCGCCAGCAGCCAAGATCTCGGGACAGCCTCCTACGAGCAGTACTTC. This sequence joins TRBV4-3 and TRBJ2-7; 7 bases are a match to TRBD1. The CDR3 spans 16 residues. CDR1 and CDR2 from the germline V gene are LGHNA and YSLEER. The J segment lost 0 bases and the V segment lost 0 bases, leaving 5 bases of the junction unmatched.

This clone appeared a few times. The rearrangement uses TRBV29-1 and TRBJ1-1; D gene ambiguous. The CDR3 is 14 amino acids. Trimming took off 7 bases at V and 0 bases at J, with 15 bases between the two ends. CDR1 SQVTM and CDR2 ANQGSEA come from the germline V gene. The chain's CDR3 is CSARTGRMNTEAFF. In DNA, the CDR3 is TGCAGCGCAAGGACCGGGAGAATGAACACTGAAGCTTTCTTT. The complete variable domain, with remaining parts taken from reference TRBV29-1 and TRBJ1-1, reads SAVISQKPSRDICQRGTSLTIQCQVDSQVTMMFWYRQQPGQSLTLIATANQGSEATYESGFVIDKFPISRPNLTFSTLTVSNMSPEDSSIYLCSARTGRMNTEAFFGQGTRLTVV.

This clone was seen repeatedly, ten times or more. This chain links TRBV6-2 or TRBV6-3 with TRBJ2-1; 11 bases align to TRBD2. From germline, CDR1 is MNHEY and CDR2 SVGEGT. The junction had 4 bases not matched to a gene; V was cut back by 5 bases and J by 4 bases. The CDR3 consists of 15 residues. The CDR3 sequence is CASSETSGEYNEQFF. The CDR3 coding sequence is TGTGCCAGCAGTGAGACTAGCGGGGAATACAATGAGCAGTTCTTC.

The chain has TRBV6-5 and TRBJ1-3; 7 bases align to TRBD1. The V gene's germline CDR1 is MNHEY and CDR2 SVGAGI. The V gene end was trimmed by 6 bases and the J gene end by 4 bases; junction bases not matched to a gene: 6. CDR3 length: 14 amino acids. CDR3 amino acids: CASSLDRDGNTIYF. DNA for the CDR3: TGTGCCAGCAGCCTCGACAGGGACGGAAACACCATATATTTT.

On this clone itself: The same CDR3 also results from other DNA sequences found in this sample. The rearrangement links TRBV5-1 to TRBJ1-2; possibly TRBD1 for D (6 bases). This CDR3 has 14 residues. Germline V CDR1 and CDR2: SGHRS, YFSETQ. The ends were cut back, 2 bases at V and 2 bases at J, with 10 bases in the middle. The CDR3 reads CASSLTGTNYGYTF. In nucleotides, the CDR3 is TGCGCCAGCAGCTTAACAGGGACCAACTATGGCTACACCTTC.

The CDR3 loop is CASSLRGLAGVNYEQYF. CDR3 DNA sequence: TGTGCCAGCAGCTTAAGGGGACTAGCGGGAGTAAACTACGAGCAGTACTTC. This chain links TRBV13 with TRBJ2-7; 14 bases agree with TRBD2. CDR1 is PRHDT, CDR2 FYEKMQ, per germline (reference sequence). The CDR3 runs to 17 residues. The J segment lost 3 bases and the V segment lost 2 bases, leaving 6 bases of the junction unmatched.

The table lists this clone with a count of one. The chain is built from TRBV7-2 and TRBJ1-3; D uncertain. The ends were cut back, 5 bases at V and 1 base at J, with 6 bases in the middle. The CDR3 sequence is 13 residues long. The V gene's germline CDR1 is SGHTA and CDR2 FQGNSA. This chain's CDR3 is CASSRVSGNTIYF. The CDR3 DNA sequence: TGTGCCAGCAGCAGGGTATCTGGAAACACCATATATTTT.

The chain has TRBV10-3 and TRBJ2-7; 7 positions match TRBD1. V lost 2 bases to trimming and J lost 2 bases; unmatched junction nucleotides: 6. This CDR3 contains 15 residues. CDR1 and CDR2 (germline): ENHRY, SYGVKD. The CDR3: CAISEPEQGTYEQYF. CDR3 coding DNA: TGTGCCATCAGTGAGCCCGAACAGGGGACCTACGAGCAGTACTTC.

This chain uses TRBV5-5 with TRBJ2-1, with TRBD2 matching over 12 bases. Germline values: CDR1 SGHKS, CDR2 YYEKEE (reference sequence). The CDR3 consists of 13 residues. J gave up 9 bases and V 9 bases, and 7 bases lay outside the gene matches. The DNA for the CDR3 is TGTGCCACTAGACTAGCGGGAGAAGGTGAGCAGTTCTTC. The encoded protein is CATRLAGEGEQFF. The full variable domain, completed using reference TRBV5-5 and TRBJ2-1, is DAGVTQSPTHLIKTRGQQVTLRCSPISGHKSVSWYQQVLGQGPQFIFQYYEKEERGRGNFPDRFSARQFPNYSSELNVNALLLGDSALYLCATRLAGEGEQFFGPGTRLTVL.

This chain joins TRBV5-1 and TRBJ2-2, with 10 bases aligning to TRBD2. This CDR3 region has 18 residues. The V and J ends lost 1 base and 1 base, in that order; junction bases with no gene match: 7. Germline V gives CDR1 SGHRS, CDR2 YFSETQ. CDR3 protein: CASSLRSTSGMNTGELFF. CDR3 sequence (DNA): TGCGCCAGCAGCTTGCGGTCCACTAGCGGGATGAACACCGGGGAGCTGTTTTTT.

This clone was picked up a small number of times. Other DNA sequences from this sample encode an identical CDR3 as well. The CDR3: CASSQVYEQYF. The CDR3 DNA reads TGTGCCAGCAGCCAAGTATACGAGCAGTACTTC. The chain recombines TRBV3-1 (or the pseudogene TRBV3-2) with TRBJ2-7, with unresolved D. V was shortened by 1 base and J by 4 bases, with 2 bases between the two germline ends. Germline V CDR1 and CDR2: LGHDT, YNNKEL (reference sequence). The length of the CDR3 is 11 residues.

This clone appeared once. The V gene is TRBV19, the J gene TRBJ1-2; D ambiguous. There are 13 residues in the CDR3. Trimming stripped 6 bases from V and 4 bases from J, with 12 bases between. Germline V gene lookup returns CDR1 LNHDA and CDR2 SQIVND (reference sequence). The CDR3 bases are TGTGCCAGTAGGCCGGAGGAGCGCTATGGCTACACCTTC. Translated, it gives CASRPEERYGYTF.

CDR3 DNA: TGTGCCAGCAGCCCCACCCGTGGCGGGACGGAGACCCAGTACTTC. This sequence encodes CASSPTRGGTETQYF. The genes are TRBV6-5 and TRBJ2-5; D perhaps matches TRBD2 (6 bases). CDR3 size: 15 residues. The ends were cut back, 6 bases at V and 5 bases at J, with 19 bases in the middle. Looked up from germline, CDR1 is MNHEY and CDR2 is SVGAGI.

The genes are TRBV4-2 and TRBJ2-1; TRBD1 matches 9 bases. This CDR3 is built from 14 residues. Germline loops: CDR1 LGHNA, CDR2 YNFKEQ. V gave up 2 bases and J gave up 6 bases; unmatched junction bases: 2. CDR3 coding DNA: TGTGCCAGCAGCCAACTGACAGGGGGCAATGAGCAGTTCTTC. Its protein is CASSQLTGGNEQFF.

The J gene is TRBJ1-2, the V gene TRBV4-1; the D gene is possibly TRBD1 (6 bases). V lost 4 bases and J lost 4, with 19 bases in between. CDR3 size: 16 residues. CDR1 is MGHRA, CDR2 YSYEKL, per germline. The CDR3 nucleotides read TGCGCCAGCAGCCGGTATAAAACAGGGCTCCTCTATGGCTACACCTTC. It translates to CASSRYKTGLLYGYTF.

The J gene is TRBJ1-4, the V gene TRBV28; 8 bases map to TRBD1. J gave up 6 bases and V 5 bases, and 5 bases lay outside the gene matches. The CDR3 runs 14 residues. Germline V lookup: CDR1 MDHEN, CDR2 SYDVKM. CDR3 protein: CASSDRGKDEKLFF. Written as DNA, the CDR3 is TGTGCCAGCAGTGACAGGGGTAAGGATGAAAAACTGTTTTTT. Full variable domain (missing parts from reference TRBV28 and TRBJ1-4): DVKVTQSSRYLVKRTGEKVFLECVQDMDHENMFWYRQDPGLGLRLIYFSYDVKMKEKGDIPEGYSVSREKKERFSLILESASTNQTSMYLCASSDRGKDEKLFFGSGTQLSVL.

This clone was recorded once. V and J are TRBV2 and TRBJ1-5; 10 bases fit TRBD1. CDR1 and CDR2 from the germline V gene are SNHLY and FYNNEI. Trimming at V came to 6 bases and at J to 3 bases, leaving 8 bases not matched to a gene. CDR3 length: 16 amino acids. CDR3 protein: CASRAGTGVNNQPQHF. CDR3 nucleotide sequence: TGTGCCAGCAGGGCCGGGACAGGGGTCAACAATCAGCCCCAGCATTTT.

In its sample, this clone was seen a few times. The chain recombines TRBV19 with TRBJ1-1; the D is unclear. There are 13 residues in the CDR3. CDR1 is LNHDA and CDR2 is SQIVND in the germline V gene (reference sequence). The ends were cut back, 3 bases at V and 1 base at J, with 6 bases in the middle. CDR3 region: CASSIFKNTEAFF. The CDR3, as DNA: TGTGCCAGTAGTATCTTCAAGAACACTGAAGCTTTCTTT.

The V call is TRBV5-1, the J call TRBJ2-5, with 7 bases matching TRBD2. The germline gives CDR1 SGHRS, CDR2 YFSETQ. This CDR3 is built from 14 residues. After removal of 0 bases from V and 5 bases from J, the junction contained 4 bases not matched to a gene. In DNA, the CDR3 is TGCGCCAGCAGCTTGGGGGCGGGAGTGGAGACCCAGTACTTC. This translates into CASSLGAGVETQYF.

The chain is built from TRBV7-9 and TRBJ2-3; 8 bases line up with TRBD2. Germline CDR1 reads SEHNR; CDR2 reads FQNEAQ (reference sequence). The CDR3 totals 15 residues. Germline trimming cut 6 bases from V and 1 base from J; bases unmatched to any gene: 6. CDR3 coding DNA: TGTGCCAGCAGGTCCCGGCGGGGGGGCACAGATACGCAGTATTTT. Its translation is CASRSRRGGTDTQYF.